Listed below are T cell receptor beta chains from one sample, sequenced in a study of T cell repertoires in cytomegalovirus infection. TCRdb passed the reads through MiXCR, listing each CDR3 protein once. This sample has 290,000 or so distinct CDR3 sequences, with under 30% found just once. The sample was PBMCs. The receptors stem from a human donor in good health (CMV status not recorded). Some clones in this sample may be carry-over from other donors' samples. Each CDR3 is given with its conserved first and last residue. The D gene is left open where the match is weak. Some rows have no size entry. The others give once, few or many, or a class for an expanded clone.

d_gene	abundance	v_gene	j_gene	CDR3nt	CDR3aa
TRBD1	many	TRBV12-3/TRBV12-4	TRBJ1-2	TGTGCCAGCAGTTCCTGGGGACAGGGGCGGAGTGGCTACACCTTC	CASSSWGQGRSGYTF
.	.	TRBV2	TRBJ1-2	TGTGCCAGCAGTCAGGGCCACAATGGCTACACCTTC	CASSQGHNGYTF
.	many	TRBV7-2	TRBJ2-1	TGTGCCAGCAGCTTAGAACGTAATGAGCAGTTCTTC	CASSLERNEQFF
.	.	TRBV7-2	TRBJ1-3	TGTGCCAGCAGCCACCCGCGTAAAGGAAACACCATATATTTT	CASSHPRKGNTIYF
TRBD2	few	TRBV20-1	TRBJ2-1	TGCAGTGCTAGAGGGACTAGCGGGGGGCGGAATGAGCAGTTCTTC	CSARGTSGGRNEQFF
.	.	TRBV9	TRBJ2-3	TGTGCCAGCAGCGTACGAGGGAGCTCAGATACGCAGTATTTT	CASSVRGSSDTQYF
TRBD1	few	TRBV7-9	TRBJ1-2	TGTGCCAGCAGCCACCGGACAGGGAAACCCTATGGCTACACCTTC	CASSHRTGKPYGYTF
.	once	TRBV18	TRBJ1-2	TGTGCCAGCTCACCAGGGAACGCGGGAGGCTACACCTTC	CASSPGNAGGYTF
TRBD2	once	TRBV20-1	TRBJ2-1	TGCAGTGCTGCGGAATTGGGGAGCGGGAGAGCCGCCTACAATGAGCAGTTCTTC	CSAAELGSGRAAYNEQFF
TRBD1	many	TRBV11-2	TRBJ2-5	TGTGCCAGCAGTTGGACAGGGGGCGGCCAGACCCAGTACTTC	CASSWTGGGQTQYF
TRBD1	few	TRBV28	TRBJ1-1	TGTGCCAGCAGTTCGGCGGGGACAGGGGCTTTCTTT	CASSSAGTGAFF
TRBD2	many	TRBV7-2	TRBJ2-1	TGTGCCAGCAGCGCAAGCGGGAGCTCCTACAATGAGCAGTTCTTC	CASSASGSSYNEQFF
.	.	TRBV12-3/TRBV12-4	TRBJ1-1	TGTGCCAGCAGTTTAGCCCTGGGGCGAGCTTTCTTT	CASSLALGRAFF
.	.	TRBV5-3	TRBJ2-1	TGTGCCAGCAGCTTGGCGGGCTGGGAGCAGTTCTTC	CASSLAGWEQFF
TRBD2	once	TRBV20-1	TRBJ2-3	TGCAGTGCCAGAGACCGCGGGAGGGCCTCCATAGATACGCAGTATTTT	CSARDRGRASIDTQYF
TRBD2	many	TRBV7-2	TRBJ2-1	TGTGCCAGCAGCTTAGCGGCACTAGCGCGCCTAGGGGAGCAGTTCTTC	CASSLAALARLGEQFF
TRBD2	few	TRBV6-5	TRBJ2-1	TGTGCCAGCAGTCCTGTTAGCGGGAGTTACAATGAGCAGTTCTTC	CASSPVSGSYNEQFF
.	.	TRBV24-1	TRBJ2-1	TGTGCCACCAGTCTAACAGGGCTCTCCTACAATGAGCAGTTCTTC	CATSLTGLSYNEQFF
TRBD1	many	TRBV7-9	TRBJ1-5	TGTGCCAGCAGCTCCAGGGGGGATCAGCCCCAGCATTTT	CASSSRGDQPQHF
.	.	TRBV9	TRBJ1-1	TGTGCCAGCAGCCCTCTGGGGTCCCTCACTGAAGCTTTCTTT	CASSPLGSLTEAFF
.	.	TRBV6-2/TRBV6-3	TRBJ2-7	TGTGCCAGCAGTTCCCTTCGGCAGGGGTTCTACGAGCAGTACTTC	CASSSLRQGFYEQYF
.	.	TRBV2	TRBJ2-7	TGTGCCAGCAGTCCGACCTGGGGAGGCCTTACCTACGAGCAGTACTTC	CASSPTWGGLTYEQYF
.	many	TRBV7-2	TRBJ2-7	TGTGCCAGCAGCTCCTACTCTGATACCTACGAGCAGTACTTC	CASSSYSDTYEQYF
TRBD2	few	TRBV20-1	TRBJ2-1	TGCAGTGCTAGCATTCTGGGGGGGAGGGCCGCCTACAATGAGCAGTTCTTC	CSASILGGRAAYNEQFF
.	few	TRBV7-2	TRBJ1-1	TGTGCCAGCAGCTTACAGGGCTATGAAGCTTTCTTT	CASSLQGYEAFF
TRBD2	.	TRBV7-9	TRBJ2-5	TGTGCCAGCAGCCCGGCTAGCGGGAACCAAGAGACCCAGTACTTC	CASSPASGNQETQYF
TRBD1	many	TRBV6-2/TRBV6-3	TRBJ2-1	TGTGCCAGCAGCCCTGACAGGGGACTCGATGAGCAGTTCTTC	CASSPDRGLDEQFF
TRBD1	.	TRBV20-1	TRBJ1-3	TGCAGTGCTATAGCAGGGGGCGCCGGAAACACCATATATTTT	CSAIAGGAGNTIYF
.	few	TRBV28	TRBJ1-4	TGTGCCAGCAGTTTTCAGGGAAAAGGGGGGAGTGAAAAACTGTTTTTT	CASSFQGKGGSEKLFF
TRBD2	.	TRBV29-1	TRBJ2-7	TGCAGCGTGGGGGGGACGGGAGTATCCTACGAGCAGTACTTC	CSVGGTGVSYEQYF
TRBD1	few	TRBV6-6	TRBJ2-7	TGTGCCAGCAGTAGGACAGGGTACGCCTACGAGCAGTACTTC	CASSRTGYAYEQYF
.	.	TRBV9	TRBJ2-1	TGTGCCAGCAGCGTAGAGGGAGTAGGAAGTCCGTACAATGAGCAGTTCTTC	CASSVEGVGSPYNEQFF
.	.	TRBV6-5	TRBJ2-1	TGTGCCGCCCGGGGACTCCTATACAATGAGCAGTTCTTC	CAARGLLYNEQFF
.	few	TRBV3-1	TRBJ1-3	TGTGCCAGCAGCCTCCGAACCGCAGGGTTCTCTGGAAACACCATATATTTT	CASSLRTAGFSGNTIYF
.	.	TRBV11-2	TRBJ2-5	TGTGCCAGCAGCAGGAAACAAGAAGAGACCCAGTACTTC	CASSRKQEETQYF
.	many	TRBV19	TRBJ1-6	TGTGCCAGTAGTCTGGACAGAAATTCACCCCTCCACTTT	CASSLDRNSPLHF
.	few	TRBV15	TRBJ2-4	TGTGCCACCAGCCCTAGCCCATTCTGGGGAAACATTCAGTACTTC	CATSPSPFWGNIQYF
TRBD1	.	TRBV7-8	TRBJ1-1	TGTGCCAGCAGATTTCAGGGGGCTCGCACTGAAGCTTTCTTT	CASRFQGARTEAFF
.	many	TRBV12-3/TRBV12-4	TRBJ1-5	TGTGCCAGCACCACCGGCAGGGGAGGCAATCAGCCCCAGCATTTT	CASTTGRGGNQPQHF
TRBD2	many	TRBV19	TRBJ2-1	TGTGCCAGTAATCTCCGGGCGGGGGGTCCCTACAATGAGCAGTTCTTC	CASNLRAGGPYNEQFF
.	.	TRBV7-2	TRBJ2-1	TGTGCCAGCAGCTCCAGGGATAGTTGGCAGTTCTTC	CASSSRDSWQFF
.	few	TRBV6-1	TRBJ2-2	TGTGCCAGCAGTGAACGGAGGGTGGACGGGGAGCTGTTTTTT	CASSERRVDGELFF
.	many	TRBV7-2	TRBJ2-1	TGTGCCAGCAGCCCCAGAAGCAATTTTTACAATGAGCAGTTCTTC	CASSPRSNFYNEQFF
.	many	TRBV20-1	TRBJ2-7	TGCAGTGCTAGTGGGCAGGGGGGAATCTACGAGCAGTACTTC	CSASGQGGIYEQYF
TRBD1	.	TRBV28	TRBJ2-5	TGTGCCAGCAGTTTGATCGGACAGGTGAAGGAGACCCAGTACTTC	CASSLIGQVKETQYF
.	few	TRBV24-1	TRBJ2-1	TGTGCCACCAGTGCGACAGGCAGAGGACGCTATGAGCAGTTCTTC	CATSATGRGRYEQFF
.	few	TRBV2	TRBJ1-5	TGTGCCAGCATTTCCAGTACAGGGAATCAGCCCCAGCATTTT	CASISSTGNQPQHF
.	.	TRBV15	TRBJ2-7	TGTGCCACCAGCCGAGGACAGCTTTACGAGCAGTACTTC	CATSRGQLYEQYF
.	many	TRBV28	TRBJ1-2	TGTGCCAGCAGTTTACCCCAGGGAGCCTATGGCTACACCTTC	CASSLPQGAYGYTF
TRBD2	.	TRBV29-1	TRBJ2-3	TGCAGCGAATCCGGGACTAGCGCAAATACGCAGTATTTT	CSESGTSANTQYF
.	few	TRBV7-2	TRBJ2-1	TGTGCCAGCAGCCGTACAATTGCGGGACGACGCTCCTACAATGAGCAGTTCTTC	CASSRTIAGRRSYNEQFF
TRBD2	many	TRBV11-2	TRBJ2-1	TGTGCCAGCAGCCTCCGGGGGGCACTAGCGGGGAGCAATGAGCAGTTCTTC	CASSLRGALAGSNEQFF
.	few	TRBV29-1	TRBJ1-1	TGCAGCGTTAGGGCAACGAACACTGAAGCTTTCTTT	CSVRATNTEAFF
.	many	TRBV7-2	TRBJ1-1	TGTGCCAGCAGCTTTCGAGCCGGGGGTACTGAAGCTTTCTTT	CASSFRAGGTEAFF
TRBD2	few	TRBV6-6	TRBJ2-7	TGTGCCAGCAGTTACTGGCTAGCGGGAGACCACGAGCAGTACTTC	CASSYWLAGDHEQYF
.	few	TRBV12-3/TRBV12-4	TRBJ2-7	TGTGCCAGCTCACGTCGACTAAGCTCCTACGAGCAGTACTTC	CASSRRLSSYEQYF
TRBD2	few	TRBV7-2	TRBJ2-7	TGTGCCAGCAGCCATAGCGGGGGGCGTTACGAGCAGTACTTC	CASSHSGGRYEQYF
.	.	TRBV28	TRBJ2-1	TGTGCCAGCTTCGAACAGGGTGTCAATGAGCAGTTCTTC	CASFEQGVNEQFF